This T cell receptor (beta chain) is drawn from a study of blood T cell repertoires in COVID-19. V lost 3 bases and J 2 bases, leaving 7 bases between the germline ends. The CDR3 consists of 13 residues. CDR1 is MDHEN, CDR2 SYDVKM, per germline. The method was immunoSEQ multiplex PCR; TCRdb's version includes in-frame clones alone and lacks a portion of them. The repertoire holds about 240,000 clones, roughly nine tenths seen once, with 6.2% in the top ten. V gene TRBV28 combines with J gene TRBJ1-1, with D possibly TRBD1 on 6 matching bases. The origin of this receptor is a man aged 55 to 70 with acute or convalescent COVID-19. What was sequenced was peripheral blood. The CDR3, as DNA: TGTGCCAGCAGTTTGGACAGTAACACTGAAGCTTTCTTT. Amino acid sequence: CASSLDSNTEAFF.